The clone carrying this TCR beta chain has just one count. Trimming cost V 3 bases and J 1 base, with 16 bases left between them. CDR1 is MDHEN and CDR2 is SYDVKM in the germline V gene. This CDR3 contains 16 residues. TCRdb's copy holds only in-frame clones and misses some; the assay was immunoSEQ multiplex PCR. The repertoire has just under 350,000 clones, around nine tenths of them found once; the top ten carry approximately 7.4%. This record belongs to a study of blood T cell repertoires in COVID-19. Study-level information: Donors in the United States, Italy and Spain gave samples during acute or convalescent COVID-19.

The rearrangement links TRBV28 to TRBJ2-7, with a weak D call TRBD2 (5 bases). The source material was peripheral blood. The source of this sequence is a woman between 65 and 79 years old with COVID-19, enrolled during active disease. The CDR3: CASSLGGSFLSYEQYF. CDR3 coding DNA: TGTGCCAGCAGTTTGGGTGGGAGTTTCCTTTCCTACGAGCAGTACTTC.